This T cell receptor beta chain comes out of a study of T cell responses to AZD1222 COVID-19 vaccine. Sequencing was performed with immunoSEQ multiplex PCR; in TCRdb, only in-frame clones are kept and a portion is missing. The table shows 75,000 to 95,000 clones, with 75% to 90% occurring only once. Trimming pared 2 bases from V and 0 bases from J, leaving 7 bases between. Germline V CDR1 and CDR2: SGHAT, FQNNGV. The CDR3 is made up of 14 amino acids. General study points: No repertoire was sampled before or during the peak T cell response, only after it. Just five or six AZD1222 recipients tested seropositive at baseline. There were mostly white British donors and more females than males, and clonal diversity was possibly underestimated.

This clone showed up just once. Its antigen is not known. This sequence joins TRBV11-2 and TRBJ1-2; D is ambiguous. Sequences were derived from peripheral blood, sampled 28 days after the second AZD1222 dose. The sequence derives from an adult who received the AZD1222 COVID-19 vaccine. The CDR3 is CASSLRRTNYGYTF. CDR3 nucleotide sequence: TGTGCCAGCAGCTTACGGAGAACTAACTATGGCTACACCTTC. Full variable domain (outside the CDR3, taken from reference TRBV11-2 and TRBJ1-2): EAGVAQSPRYKIIEKRQSVAFWCNPISGHATLYWYQQILGQGPKLLIQFQNNGVVDDSQLPKDRFSAERLKGVDSTLKIQPAKLEDSAVYLCASSLRRTNYGYTFGSGTRLTVV.